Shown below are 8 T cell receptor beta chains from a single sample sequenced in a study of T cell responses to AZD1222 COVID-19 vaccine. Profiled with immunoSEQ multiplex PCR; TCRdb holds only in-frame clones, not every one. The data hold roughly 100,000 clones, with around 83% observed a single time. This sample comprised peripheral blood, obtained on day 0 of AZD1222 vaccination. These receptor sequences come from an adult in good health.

In nucleotides, the CDR3 is TGTGCCAGCAGCTTAGATGGAGGAGCATTAGGGTATGGCTACACCTTC. It codes for CASSLDGGALGYGYTF. The gene calls are TRBV11-2 and TRBJ1-2; no definite D call. The CDR3 is 16 residues long. V was shortened by 0 bases and J by 5 bases, with 16 bases between the two germline ends. Germline-derived CDR1 and CDR2 are SGHAT and FQNNGV.

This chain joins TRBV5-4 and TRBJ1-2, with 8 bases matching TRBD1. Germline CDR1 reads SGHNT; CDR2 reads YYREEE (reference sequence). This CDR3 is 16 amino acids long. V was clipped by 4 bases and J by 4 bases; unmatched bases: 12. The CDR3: CASSTNPWTGTYGYTF. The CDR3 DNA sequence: TGTGCCAGCAGCACAAACCCCTGGACAGGGACCTATGGCTACACCTTC.

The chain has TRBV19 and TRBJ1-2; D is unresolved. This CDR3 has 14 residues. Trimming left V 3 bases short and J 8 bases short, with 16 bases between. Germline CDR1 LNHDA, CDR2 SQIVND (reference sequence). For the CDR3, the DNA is TGTGCCAGTAGTATCCTGGGTAGGGAAGGCGGCTACACCTTC. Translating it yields CASSILGREGGYTF.

This CDR3 reads CASRRRAYTF. The DNA for the CDR3 is TGTGCCAGCAGGAGGAGGGCCTACACCTTC. The V call is TRBV6-5, the J call TRBJ1-2; D is ambiguous. Germline V gene sequence: CDR1 MNHEY, CDR2 SVGAGI. The V and J ends lost 6 bases and 10 bases respectively, with 9 bases between them. The CDR3 has 10 residues.

Here the CDR3 reads CASSVIGGTEAFF. DNA for the CDR3: TGCGCCAGCAGCGTAATAGGAGGAACTGAAGCTTTCTTT. This chain links TRBV5-1 with TRBJ1-1; D not resolved. Trimming removed 4 bases from V and 5 bases from J, with 12 bases in between. This CDR3 spans 13 amino acids. Per the germline V gene, CDR1 is SGHRS and CDR2 is YFSETQ.

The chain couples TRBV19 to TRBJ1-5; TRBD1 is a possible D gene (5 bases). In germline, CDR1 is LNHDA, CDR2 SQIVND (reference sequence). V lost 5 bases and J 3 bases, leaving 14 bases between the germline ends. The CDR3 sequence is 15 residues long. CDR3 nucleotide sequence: TGTGCCAGTAGTGAACTGACAGCCAACAATCAGCCCCAGCATTTT. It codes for CASSELTANNQPQHF.

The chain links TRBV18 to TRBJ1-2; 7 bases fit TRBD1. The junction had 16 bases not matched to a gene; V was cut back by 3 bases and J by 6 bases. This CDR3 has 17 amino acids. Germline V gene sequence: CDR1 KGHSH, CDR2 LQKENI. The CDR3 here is CASSPDYSLRGGDGYTF. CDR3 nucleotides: TGTGCCAGCTCACCCGATTATTCCCTGAGAGGGGGCGATGGCTACACCTTC.

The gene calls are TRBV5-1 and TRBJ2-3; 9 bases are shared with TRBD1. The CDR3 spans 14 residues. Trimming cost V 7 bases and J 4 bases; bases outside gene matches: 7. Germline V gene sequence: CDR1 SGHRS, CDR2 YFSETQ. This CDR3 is CASGHRGQADTQYF. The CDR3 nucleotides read TGCGCCAGCGGACACAGGGGGCAGGCAGATACGCAGTATTTT.